This T cell receptor beta chain was sequenced during a study of glioma-infiltrating T cells. This clonotype was recorded many times. Amplification of TCR alpha and beta CDR3 regions from RNA used iRepertoire nested multiplex PCR. TCRdb re-derived calls from the multiplex PCR reads in MiXCR, one entry per CDR3 protein. The data hold 90,000 to 100,000 distinct CDR3 sequences, with around 40% observed a single time. V shed 8 bases, J shed 9 bases, and the junction held 8 bases outside the gene matches. This CDR3 has 14 amino acids. Germline CDR1 and CDR2: ENHRY and SYGVKD. The chain has TRBV10-3 and TRBJ2-1, with 12 bases that match TRBD2. This sequence originates from a human donor with low-grade glioma or glioblastoma, undergoing nonglioma brain surgery, or in good health (not recorded which). The sample taken for sequencing was glioma tissue, nonneoplastic brain tissue, or PBMCs (not recorded which). This CDR3 is CAIGLAGLQGEQFF. As DNA, the CDR3 is TGTGCCATCGGACTAGCGGGATTGCAAGGTGAGCAGTTCTTC.